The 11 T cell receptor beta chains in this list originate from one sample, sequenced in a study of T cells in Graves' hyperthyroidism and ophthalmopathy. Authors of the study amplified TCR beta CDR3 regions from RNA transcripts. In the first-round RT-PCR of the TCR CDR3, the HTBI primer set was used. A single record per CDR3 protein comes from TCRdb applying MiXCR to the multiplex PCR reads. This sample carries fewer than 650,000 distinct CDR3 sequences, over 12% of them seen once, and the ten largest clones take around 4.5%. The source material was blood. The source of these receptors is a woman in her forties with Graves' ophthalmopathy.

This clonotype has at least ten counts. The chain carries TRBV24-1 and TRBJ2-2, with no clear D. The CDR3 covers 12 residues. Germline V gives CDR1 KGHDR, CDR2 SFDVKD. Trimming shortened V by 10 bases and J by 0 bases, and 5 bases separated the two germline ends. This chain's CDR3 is CATTANTGELFF. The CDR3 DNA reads TGTGCCACAACCGCGAACACCGGGGAGCTGTTTTTT.

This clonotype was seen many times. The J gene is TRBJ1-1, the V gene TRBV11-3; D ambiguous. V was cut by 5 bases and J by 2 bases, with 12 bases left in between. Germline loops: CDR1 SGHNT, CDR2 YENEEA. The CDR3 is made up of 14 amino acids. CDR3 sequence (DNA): TGTGCCAGCAGCCGCGGGAGACAAAACACTGAAGCTTTCTTT. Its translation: CASSRGRQNTEAFF.

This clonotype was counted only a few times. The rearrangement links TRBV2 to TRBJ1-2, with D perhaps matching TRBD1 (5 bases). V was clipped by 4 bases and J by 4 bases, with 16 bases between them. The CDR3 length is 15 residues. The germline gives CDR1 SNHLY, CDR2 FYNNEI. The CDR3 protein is CASSGAGYGAYGYTF. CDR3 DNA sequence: TGTGCCAGCAGTGGAGCCGGGTATGGGGCCTATGGCTACACCTTC.

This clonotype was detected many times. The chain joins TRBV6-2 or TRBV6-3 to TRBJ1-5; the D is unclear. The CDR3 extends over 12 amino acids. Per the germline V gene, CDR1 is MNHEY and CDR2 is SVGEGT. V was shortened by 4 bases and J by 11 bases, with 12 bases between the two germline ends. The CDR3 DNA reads TGTGCCAGCAGTTTCGACGATCGGTCCCAGCATTTT. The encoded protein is CASSFDDRSQHF.

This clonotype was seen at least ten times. The CDR3 DNA is TGTGCCAGCAGTGAAGGGAAAGGGCGAGGGACCTACGAGCAGTACTTC. Amino acids: CASSEGKGRGTYEQYF. This chain connects TRBV6-1 to TRBJ2-7; a weak D match, TRBD2 (5 bases). The CDR3 contains 16 residues. Looked up from germline, CDR1 is MNHNS and CDR2 is SASEGT. V gave up 1 base and J gave up 2 bases, with 15 bases separating them.

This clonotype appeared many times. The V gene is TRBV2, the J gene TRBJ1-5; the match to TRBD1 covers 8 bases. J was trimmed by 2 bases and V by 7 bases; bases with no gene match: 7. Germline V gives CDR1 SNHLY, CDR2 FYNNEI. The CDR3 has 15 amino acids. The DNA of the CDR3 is TGTGCCAGCATGAGGGGGGGACAGGGCAATCAGCCCCAGCATTTT. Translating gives CASMRGGQGNQPQHF.

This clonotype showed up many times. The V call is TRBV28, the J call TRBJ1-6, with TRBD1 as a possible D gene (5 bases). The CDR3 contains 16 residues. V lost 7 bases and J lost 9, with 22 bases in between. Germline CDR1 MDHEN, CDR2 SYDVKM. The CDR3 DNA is TGTGCCAGCACCTCCCCCGGGGCGTACGGACGTTCACCCCTCCACTTT. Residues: CASTSPGAYGRSPLHF. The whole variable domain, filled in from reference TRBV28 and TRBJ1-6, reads DVKVTQSSRYLVKRTGEKVFLECVQDMDHENMFWYRQDPGLGLRLIYFSYDVKMKEKGDIPEGYSVSREKKERFSLILESASTNQTSMYLCASTSPGAYGRSPLHFGNGTRLTVT.

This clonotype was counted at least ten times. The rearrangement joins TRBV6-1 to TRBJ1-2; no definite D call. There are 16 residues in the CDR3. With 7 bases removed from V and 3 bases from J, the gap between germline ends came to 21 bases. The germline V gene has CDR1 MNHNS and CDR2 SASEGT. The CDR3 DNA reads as TGTGCCAGCATCCAGACCGAGACGGGGAATCACTATGGCTACACCTTC. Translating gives CASIQTETGNHYGYTF.

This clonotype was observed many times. The CDR3 region is CASSVGTGDLPYEQYF. DNA of the CDR3: TGTGCCAGCAGCGTGGGGACAGGGGACTTACCCTACGAGCAGTACTTC. The V gene is TRBV9, the J gene TRBJ2-7; 10 positions match TRBD1. The CDR3 has 16 amino acids. J lost 2 bases, V lost 2 bases, and 7 bases had no gene match. Per germline, CDR1 SGDLS and CDR2 YYNGEE.

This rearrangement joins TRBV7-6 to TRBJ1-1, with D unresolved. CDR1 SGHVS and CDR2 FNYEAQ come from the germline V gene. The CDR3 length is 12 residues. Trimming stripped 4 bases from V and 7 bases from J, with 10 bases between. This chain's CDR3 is CASSSNSIEAFF. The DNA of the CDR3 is TGTGCCAGCAGCTCCAACAGTATTGAAGCTTTCTTT.

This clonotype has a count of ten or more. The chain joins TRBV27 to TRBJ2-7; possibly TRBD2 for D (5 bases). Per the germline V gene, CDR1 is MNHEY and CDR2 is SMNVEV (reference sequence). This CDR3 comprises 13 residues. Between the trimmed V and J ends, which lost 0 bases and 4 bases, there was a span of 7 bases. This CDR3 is CASSLSRGYEQYF. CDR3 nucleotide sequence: TGTGCCAGCAGTTTATCTCGAGGGTACGAGCAGTACTTC.